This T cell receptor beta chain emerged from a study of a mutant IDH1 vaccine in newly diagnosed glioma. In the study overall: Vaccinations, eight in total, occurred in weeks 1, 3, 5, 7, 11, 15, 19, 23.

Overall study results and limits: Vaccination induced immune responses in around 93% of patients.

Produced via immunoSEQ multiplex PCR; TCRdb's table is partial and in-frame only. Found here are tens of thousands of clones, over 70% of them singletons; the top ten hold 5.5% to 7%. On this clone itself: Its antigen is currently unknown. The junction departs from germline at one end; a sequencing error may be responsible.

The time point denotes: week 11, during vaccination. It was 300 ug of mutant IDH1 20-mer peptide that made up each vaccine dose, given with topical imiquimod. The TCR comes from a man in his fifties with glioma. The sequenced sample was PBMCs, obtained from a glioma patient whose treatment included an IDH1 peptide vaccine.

CDR3: CASSQGGGGIF. The CDR3 DNA follows: TGCGCCAGCAGCCAAGGGGGGGGTGGGATCTTC. The chain uses TRBV10-2 and TRBJ2-1; TRBD2 might be the D (7 bases). CDR1 and CDR2 from the germline V gene are WSHSY and SAAADI. This CDR3 is built from 11 residues.